This T cell receptor (beta chain) was sequenced in a study of blood T cell repertoires in COVID-19 (dated by TCRdb to 2020 to 2022). For the study in its entirety: Samples from collaborators originated in the United States, Italy and Spain and spanned both the acute and convalescent phases of COVID-19. The repertoires were released in a freely available public database intended as a resource for research on the immune response to SARS-CoV-2. Where HLA class I and class II types were available, the types were taken from metadata supplied by the sample provider, not from assay-based typing. Deeply sampled blood TCRbeta repertoires from subjects exposed to, actively infected with, or recovered from COVID-19 were included in the dataset. The prospective study material was composed of cDNA or gDNA derived from T cells, B-cell-depleted T cells, or PBMCs. Sample metadata almost always included a de-identified subject ID, COVID-19 status, age in years and sex. Samples were obtained from the ongoing ImmuneRACE study (first 160 participants) and from about 1,300 subjects provided by 6 global collaborators.

Beyond this particular receptor, the publication reports: How much clinical and demographic metadata was included differed by source and by participant, and the metadata was provided uncurated.

TCRbeta CDR3 regions were amplified from genomic DNA by means of the immunoSEQ Assay, a bias-controlled multiplex PCR. As for how the authors treated the data: Nucleated cell counts per sample were estimated from amplification of reference gene primers within the assay. To quantify the absolute abundance of each unique TCRbeta CDR3 rearrangement, sequence reads were collapsed and filtered. For each sample, productive Simpson clonality was calculated as the square root of Simpson's diversity index over productive rearrangements. TCRdb provides this immuneACCESS table in a form limited to in-frame rearrangements. Some clones are lacking; in checked studies, under half of them reflect an unresolved V gene, and why the rest are absent is not known. V, J and clone size are those of that table, while D and trimming were read from the DNA. The sample has 150,000 to 180,000 clones on record, roughly four fifths of them singletons. Of the sample, 9% to 14% falls within the top ten clones.

Worth noting for this clone: The antigen it recognizes is unknown. Per-base quality was not reported, and no clone a single base away is much larger than it.

One collaborating source in Seattle enrolled patients while the patients were actively infected and followed the patients over time throughout the course of disease. Each collaborating institution followed its own protocols to collect whole blood in K2EDTA tubes. Collaborator samples were shipped for TCRbeta analysis as frozen whole blood, isolated PBMCs, or DNA extracted from either sample type. The TCR originated in a woman in her fifties or sixties with COVID-19, enrolled during active disease. Material: peripheral blood.

The nucleotide sequence reads TGTGCCAGTAGTATACAGACAGGGGAGAACACTGAAGCTTTCTTT. This encodes CASSIQTGENTEAFF. Recombination connected TRBV19 to TRBJ1-1; TRBD1 aligns with 8 central bases. The germline V gene (reference sequence) specifies LNHDA as CDR1 and SQIVND as CDR2. Including the terminal cysteine and phenylalanine, the CDR3 comprises 15 residues. The read is trimmed to its CDR3 DNA, 45 bases read in frame from base 1. From V the trimming removes 2 bases and from J it removes 1 base, while the gene matches leave 3 bases of the junction unaccounted for. Supplemented by the reference TRBV19 and TRBJ1-1 proteins around the CDR3, the complete variable domain is DGGITQSPKYLFRKEGQNVTLSCEQNLNHDAMYWYRQDPGQGLRLIYYSQIVNDFQKGDIAEGYSVSREKKESFPLTVTSAQKNPTAFYLCASSIQTGENTEAFFGQGTRLTVV.